The rows below give T cell receptor beta chains drawn from one sample of a study of T-cell reconstitution after alpha-beta-depleted transplantation in children. TCRdb processed the PCR reads anew with MiXCR; each CDR3 protein has one entry. Found here are over 550,000 distinct CDR3 sequences, about 10% of them singletons; the top ten hold about 4%. Source: PBMCs from the stem cell graft donor, taken from the stem cell graft. These receptors came from a human donor who donated a stem cell graft to a child with acute myeloid leukemia. CDR3s include the opening cysteine and the closing phenylalanine or tryptophan. Fields, in order: clone size, D gene, V gene, J gene, CDR3 protein, CDR3 DNA. D genes are given only for firm matches. A clone size is listed for some rows: how often the clone was seen (once, few, many), or a class if it is expanded.

>many|TRBD2|TRBV20-1|TRBJ2-1
CSARDVITSANNEQFF
TGCAGTGCTAGAGATGTTATAACTAGCGCTAACAATGAGCAGTTCTTC
>many|-|TRBV29-1|TRBJ2-1
CSVEVRAQFF
TGCAGCGTTGAGGTGAGGGCGCAGTTCTTC
>many|-|TRBV6-6|TRBJ2-7
CASQGGAYEQYF
TGTGCCAGCCAGGGTGGGGCCTACGAGCAGTACTTC
>-|-|TRBV2|TRBJ2-7
CASSVIRDNEQYF
TGTGCCAGCAGTGTCATCAGGGATAACGAGCAGTACTTC
>-|-|TRBV20-1|TRBJ2-2
CSARNRLNTGELFF
TGCAGTGCTAGGAATCGACTCAACACCGGGGAGCTGTTTTTT
>-|-|TRBV7-9|TRBJ1-6
CASSPAGSSYNSPLHF
TGTGCCAGCAGCCCTGCAGGGAGCTCCTATAATTCACCCCTCCACTTT
>-|TRBD2|TRBV28|TRBJ2-7
CASSSGGRSPYEQYF
TGTGCCAGCAGTTCAGGCGGGAGATCCCCCTACGAGCAGTACTTC
>few|-|TRBV5-1|TRBJ2-1
CASPWGSGVFLSNEQFF
TGCGCCAGCCCCTGGGGAAGTGGGGTTTTCCTGAGCAATGAGCAGTTCTTC
>-|-|TRBV20-1|TRBJ2-1
CSAKEWRDRNEQFF
TGCAGTGCTAAAGAATGGCGGGATAGGAATGAGCAGTTCTTC
>-|TRBD2|TRBV6-1|TRBJ2-2
CASSLAGGPGGELFF
TGTGCCAGCAGCCTAGCGGGAGGGCCGGGCGGGGAGCTGTTTTTT
>many|-|TRBV29-1|TRBJ2-5
CSVLVAETQYF
TGCAGCGTTCTAGTCGCAGAGACCCAGTACTTC
>many|TRBD1|TRBV29-1|TRBJ2-3
CSVERGTGFTDTQYF
TGCAGCGTTGAAAGGGGGACAGGATTCACAGATACGCAGTATTTT
>many|TRBD2|TRBV28|TRBJ2-2
CASSLRLAVTGELFF
TGTGCCAGCAGTTTAAGGCTAGCGGTCACCGGGGAGCTGTTTTTT
>few|TRBD2|TRBV20-1|TRBJ2-1
CSASSGMDGTYNEQFF
TGCAGTGCTAGCAGCGGGATGGATGGCACCTACAATGAGCAGTTCTTC
>-|-|TRBV20-1|TRBJ2-7
CSANDPDRLSYEQYF
TGCAGTGCTAATGATCCGGATCGGTTGTCTTACGAGCAGTACTTC
>-|-|TRBV5-1|TRBJ2-2
CASSHDSGATGELFF
TGCGCCAGCAGTCACGACTCGGGGGCCACCGGGGAGCTGTTTTTT
>few|TRBD1|TRBV19|TRBJ2-1
CASCVTGGASNEQFF
TGTGCCAGCTGCGTTACAGGGGGCGCATCGAATGAGCAGTTCTTC
>-|TRBD1|TRBV7-2|TRBJ2-7
CASSDVWGTGDPREQYF
TGTGCCAGCAGCGACGTTTGGGGGACAGGGGACCCTCGAGAGCAGTACTTC
>-|-|TRBV7-2|TRBJ2-7
CASSSRPGNGYEQYF
TGTGCCAGCAGCTCCCGACCGGGCAACGGCTACGAGCAGTACTTC
>-|TRBD1|TRBV7-8|TRBJ2-1
CASSLGQGDEQFF
TGTGCCAGCAGCTTAGGACAGGGGGATGAGCAGTTCTTC
>few|-|TRBV5-1|TRBJ2-5
CASSLVALSQETQYF
TGCGCCAGCAGCTTGGTCGCGCTGTCGCAAGAGACCCAGTACTTC
>few|TRBD2|TRBV24-1|TRBJ2-1
CATSDMTSRSYNEQFF
TGTGCCACCAGTGATATGACTAGCCGGTCCTACAATGAGCAGTTCTTC
>-|-|TRBV6-2/TRBV6-3|TRBJ2-7
CATQSEPYEQYF
TGTGCCACTCAAAGTGAGCCCTACGAGCAGTACTTC
>-|-|TRBV21-1|TRBJ2-5
CASSKGGRETQYF
TGTGCCAGCAGCAAAGGGGGGAGGGAGACCCAGTACTTC
>-|TRBD1|TRBV12-3/TRBV12-4|TRBJ1-6
CASSQGGNSPLHF
TGTGCCAGCAGCCAGGGGGGAAATTCACCCCTCCACTTT
>many|-|TRBV29-1|TRBJ2-5
CSVEVIQETQYF
TGCAGCGTTGAAGTGATACAAGAGACCCAGTACTTC
>-|-|TRBV28|TRBJ2-7
CASPPGLGQGGGRNEQYF
TGTGCCAGCCCCCCTGGGTTGGGGCAGGGGGGAGGTCGGAACGAGCAGTACTTC
>few|TRBD2|TRBV7-2|TRBJ2-3
CASSFQTSASDTQYF
TGTGCCAGCAGCTTCCAGACTAGCGCCTCAGATACGCAGTATTTT
>-|TRBD1|TRBV18|TRBJ1-1
CASSTRGATNTEAFF
TGTGCCAGCTCTACCAGGGGGGCTACGAACACTGAAGCTTTCTTT
>few|-|TRBV4-3|TRBJ2-5
CASSQGVSKLETQYF
TGCGCCAGCAGCCAAGGGGTATCCAAGTTGGAGACCCAGTACTTC
>-|TRBD2|TRBV20-1|TRBJ2-5
CSGESGSQETQYF
TGCAGTGGGGAAAGCGGGAGCCAAGAGACCCAGTACTTC
>many|-|TRBV20-1|TRBJ2-6
CSANGGATFSGANVLTF
TGCAGTGCTAATGGTGGGGCTACTTTCTCTGGGGCCAACGTCCTGACTTTC
>few|-|TRBV9|TRBJ2-1
CASSVGTLNNEQFF
TGTGCCAGCAGCGTCGGGACTCTTAACAATGAGCAGTTCTTC
>-|-|TRBV5-1|TRBJ2-7
CASRITGPYEQYF
TGCGCCAGCCGGATTACAGGGCCCTACGAGCAGTACTTC
>-|-|TRBV2|TRBJ1-6
CASSDVAGASNSPLHF
TGTGCCAGCAGTGACGTTGCAGGGGCGAGTAATTCACCCCTCCACTTT
>-|-|TRBV7-8|TRBJ1-1
CASSPSWARDTEAFF
TGTGCCAGCAGCCCTAGCTGGGCCAGGGACACTGAAGCTTTCTTT
>many|TRBD2|TRBV27|TRBJ2-1
CASRTQSGILREQFF
TGTGCCAGCAGAACTCAGAGCGGGATCCTTCGGGAGCAGTTCTTC
>-|-|TRBV7-9|TRBJ2-1
CASSVGYNEQFF
TGTGCCAGCAGCGTAGGCTACAATGAGCAGTTCTTC
>few|-|TRBV29-1|TRBJ1-2
CSVERRISYGYTF
TGCAGCGTTGAAAGGCGGATATCCTATGGCTACACCTTC
>-|-|TRBV18|TRBJ1-1
CASSPTNTEAFF
TGTGCCAGCTCACCAACAAACACTGAAGCTTTCTTT
>few|-|TRBV6-2/TRBV6-3|TRBJ2-1
CASCRHLATSYNEQFF
TGTGCCAGCTGCCGACACCTAGCTACCAGCTACAATGAGCAGTTCTTC
>-|TRBD1|TRBV7-2|TRBJ2-7
CASSPQGATWFSYEQYF
TGTGCCAGCAGCCCACAGGGGGCCACTTGGTTTTCCTACGAGCAGTACTTC
>many|TRBD2|TRBV11-3|TRBJ2-3
CASSLELALADTQYF
TGTGCCAGCAGCTTAGAACTAGCGCTGGCAGATACGCAGTATTTT
>-|TRBD2|TRBV5-6|TRBJ2-2
CASSLLREGAGELFF
TGTGCCAGCAGCTTGTTGCGGGAGGGCGCCGGGGAGCTGTTTTTT
>many|TRBD2|TRBV12-3/TRBV12-4|TRBJ2-2
CASSAGTSSTKGELFF
TGTGCCAGCAGTGCCGGGACTAGCAGCACGAAGGGGGAGCTGTTTTTT